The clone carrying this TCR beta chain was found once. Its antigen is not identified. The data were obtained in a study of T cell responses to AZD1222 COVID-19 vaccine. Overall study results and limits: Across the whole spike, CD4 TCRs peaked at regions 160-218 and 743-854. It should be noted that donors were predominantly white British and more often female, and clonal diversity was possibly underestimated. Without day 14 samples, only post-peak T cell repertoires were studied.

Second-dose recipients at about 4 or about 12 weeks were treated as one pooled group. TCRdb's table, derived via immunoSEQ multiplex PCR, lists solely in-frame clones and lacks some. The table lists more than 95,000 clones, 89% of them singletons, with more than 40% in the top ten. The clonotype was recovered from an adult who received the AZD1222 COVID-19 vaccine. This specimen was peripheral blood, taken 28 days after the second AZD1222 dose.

CDR3: CASSQADRGYGYTF. CDR3 nucleotides: TGTGCCAGCAGCCAAGCGGACAGGGGCTATGGCTACACCTTC. The chain links TRBV3-1 (or the pseudogene TRBV3-2) to TRBJ1-2, with TRBD1 matching 9 bases. There are 14 residues in the CDR3. Trimming removed 1 base from V and 4 bases from J; junction bases left unmatched: 1. CDR1 is LGHDT, CDR2 YNNKEL, per germline (reference sequence).